The entry below gives a single T cell receptor beta chain sequence along with its context. Trimming pared 2 bases from V and 1 base from J, leaving 16 bases between. This CDR3 has 16 residues. Germline assignment: CDR1 SGHRS and CDR2 YFSETQ. Using a J-beta primer mix together with a sample-barcoded 5' primer, a second PCR was run for roughly 6 to 12 cycles. TCRdb used MiXCR to reprocess the 5' RACE reads, holding one entry per CDR3 protein. The table shows 600,000 to 850,000 distinct CDR3 sequences, with 35% to 45% occurring only once. These data originate in a study of blood T cells in healthy people across ages.

The V gene is TRBV5-1, the J gene TRBJ2-7, with D tentatively TRBD1 or TRBD2 (5 bases each). Sequencing was done on a sample of blood. This receptor was obtained from a woman between 55 and 75 years old in good health. CDR3 sequence: CASSLTTGRVSYEQYF. CDR3 DNA sequence: TGCGCCAGCAGCTTAACAACGGGACGGGTGTCCTACGAGCAGTACTTC.